This T cell receptor beta chain was sequenced in a study of metastatic and nonmetastatic thyroid tumors. In germline, CDR1 is MNHEY, CDR2 SVGEGT. The CDR3 spans 14 residues. The ends were cut back, 6 bases at V and 2 bases at J, with 13 bases in the middle. Ahead of thyroid surgery, no patient had received treatment of any kind. Original analysis: Building a distant-metastasis classifier for papillary thyroid cancer drew on CDR3 differences across clinicopathological groups. TCRdb called clones again from the PCR reads with MiXCR. Clone size and V and J calls follow TCRdb, not the original study. The sample carries tens of thousands of clones, approximately 19% recorded once. This clone qualifies as medium-sized.

Input material: blood. The gene calls are TRBV6-2 or TRBV6-3 and TRBJ1-2; D not resolved. The receptor comes from a female donor with papillary thyroid cancer or a benign thyroid nodule (not recorded which). Some clones in this sample may be carry-over from other donors' samples. The CDR3 is CASRTLGRNYGYTF. CDR3 sequence (DNA): TGTGCCAGCAGGACGCTTGGGAGGAACTATGGCTACACCTTC.